This TCR beta chain is drawn from a study of shared clonotypes between healthy human individuals. Background on the study: The plates for each donor numbered three CD4 naive, three CD4 memory, two CD8 naive and one CD8 memory.

Germline CDR1 reads MNHEY; CDR2 reads SVGAGI. CDR3 length equals 14 residues. Trimming removed 0 bases from V and 2 bases from J, with 8 bases in between. Clones were read by immunoSEQ multiplex PCR, and TCRdb kept only the in-frame ones, dropping some. Of some 2,100,000 clones listed, nearly 97% were seen once; the top ten hold around 0.13%. Input material: naive CD4+ T cells sorted from blood. Subset specified: CD45RA+ positively selected. This receptor was identified in a man younger than 35 in good health. J is TRBJ2-7 and V is TRBV6-5; D gene uncertain. The CDR3 is CASSYSYPPYEQYF. For the CDR3, the DNA is TGTGCCAGCAGTTACTCGTATCCTCCCTACGAGCAGTACTTC.